These T cell receptor beta chains were read from a single sample in a study of T cell responses to AZD1222 COVID-19 vaccine. Sequencing was performed with immunoSEQ multiplex PCR; in TCRdb, only in-frame clones are kept and a portion is missing. Of fewer than 180,000 clones listed, over 75% were seen once; the top ten hold approximately 3%. The material was peripheral blood, obtained 28 days after the second AZD1222 dose. The receptors come from an adult who received the AZD1222 COVID-19 vaccine. Both conserved end residues are part of each CDR3. Fields, in order: J gene, D gene, clone size, V gene, CDR3 protein, CDR3 DNA. D genes are given only for firm matches. Part of the rows lack a size; the others show once, few, many or a class for expanded clones.

TRBJ2-1,NA,NA,TRBV10-2,CASGGTSLYNEQFF,TGCGCCAGCGGCGGGACCAGTCTATACAATGAGCAGTTCTTC
TRBJ1-1,NA,NA,TRBV5-1,CASSLGGSILNTEAFF,TGCGCCAGCAGCTTGGGTGGGTCAATTTTGAACACTGAAGCTTTCTTT
TRBJ2-7,TRBD1,NA,TRBV7-2,CASSLKFQGQGSYEQYF,TGTGCCAGCAGCTTAAAGTTTCAGGGACAGGGATCCTACGAGCAGTACTTC
TRBJ2-2,NA,NA,TRBV2,CASSVGRIDTGELFF,TGTGCCAGCAGTGTGGGGAGGATAGACACCGGGGAGCTGTTTTTT
TRBJ1-1,NA,NA,TRBV6-1,CASSTWAEAFF,TGTGCCAGCAGCACATGGGCTGAAGCTTTCTTT
TRBJ2-3,TRBD2,NA,TRBV3-1/TRBV3-2,CASSRVGLADSTDTQYF,TGTGCCAGCAGCCGAGTGGGACTAGCGGATAGCACAGATACGCAGTATTTT
TRBJ1-2,NA,NA,TRBV5-4,CASSQTLNYGYTF,TGTGCCAGCAGCCAAACATTAAACTATGGCTACACCTTC
TRBJ1-4,TRBD1,NA,TRBV5-1,CASSLQGQLSEKLFF,TGCGCCAGCAGCTTGCAGGGACAGTTGAGTGAAAAACTGTTTTTT
TRBJ2-5,TRBD2,NA,TRBV19,CASRGTSGAGETQYF,TGTGCCAGTAGGGGGACTAGCGGAGCCGGGGAGACCCAGTACTTC
TRBJ1-3,NA,NA,TRBV12-3/TRBV12-4,CASSLGGVNTIYF,TGTGCCAGCAGTTTAGGGGGTGTAAACACCATATATTTT
TRBJ2-7,TRBD1,NA,TRBV18,CASSTRQGYNEQYF,TGTGCCAGCTCCACCCGACAGGGATACAACGAGCAGTACTTC
TRBJ1-1,NA,few,TRBV5-1,CASSPTFPLGGGGAEAFF,TGCGCCAGCAGCCCCACCTTCCCGCTCGGGGGGGGAGGAGCTGAAGCTTTCTTT